The 27 T cell receptor beta chains listed next were all sequenced from one sample in a study of OX40 agonist ivuxolimab in advanced cancers. Repertoires were generated with immunoSEQ multiplex PCR, while TCRdb's copy carries only in-frame clones and drops some. The table records about 22,000 clones, roughly 93% of them present only once. This specimen was CD4+ or CD8+ T cells sorted from blood, taken in a trial of the OX40 agonist ivuxolimab. These receptors all come from an adult with an advanced solid tumor such as melanoma, head and neck, liver or kidney cancer.

This chain joins TRBV5-6 and TRBJ1-2, with D hard to call. The CDR3 loop spans 14 amino acids. Germline loops: CDR1 SGHDT, CDR2 YYEEEE. Trimming took off 0 bases at V and 6 bases at J, with 12 bases between the two ends. The CDR3 protein is CASSLEVLGHGYTF. As DNA, the CDR3 is TGTGCCAGCAGCTTGGAGGTATTGGGCCATGGCTACACCTTC.

This clone appeared a few times. This sequence joins TRBV20-1 and TRBJ1-2, with D hard to call. Germline V CDR1 and CDR2: DFQATT, SNEGSKA (reference sequence). The CDR3 loop spans 11 amino acids. V was trimmed by 8 bases and J by 0 bases, leaving 7 bases between them. The CDR3 DNA reads TGCAGTATTAGGGCTAACTATGGCTACACCTTC. Translation gives CSIRANYGYTF.

This chain links TRBV4-3 with TRBJ2-3, with D maybe TRBD1 (6 bases). Trimming stripped 5 bases from V and 6 bases from J, with 12 bases between. This CDR3 is built from 13 residues. CDR1 is LGHNA, CDR2 YSLEER, per germline. The CDR3 reads CASSYRVLDTQYF. CDR3 coding DNA: TGCGCCAGCAGCTACAGGGTTTTGGATACGCAGTATTTT.

This chain joins TRBV11-1 and TRBJ2-1, with 9 bases matching TRBD2. Trimming cost V 3 bases and J 6 bases; bases outside gene matches: 3. Germline V gene lookup returns CDR1 SGHAT and CDR2 FQDESV (reference sequence). The CDR3 has 14 amino acids. CDR3 residues: CASSLRGGLNEQFF. The CDR3 nucleotides are TGTGCCAGCAGCTTGCGGGGGGGCCTCAATGAGCAGTTCTTC.

The chain carries TRBV5-1 and TRBJ2-3; perhaps TRBD2 as D (6 bases). The CDR3 totals 15 residues. V shed 0 bases and J shed 5 bases, with 13 bases lying between them. CDR1 SGHRS and CDR2 YFSETQ come from the germline V gene. The CDR3 sequence is CASSLVGEEVDTQYF. The CDR3 DNA reads TGCGCCAGCAGCTTGGTGGGGGAGGAGGTAGATACGCAGTATTTT.

The chain links TRBV30 to TRBJ2-3; the D call may be TRBD1 or TRBD2 (5 bases each). Trimming removed 2 bases from V and 3 bases from J, with 9 bases in between. CDR3 length equals 13 residues. The V gene's germline CDR1 is GTSNPN and CDR2 SVGIG (reference sequence). CDR3 protein: CAWSRDRTDTQYF. CDR3 DNA: TGTGCCTGGAGTCGGGACCGAACAGATACGCAGTATTTT.

This clone was detected only a few times. The chain couples TRBV19 to TRBJ2-7; D is unclear. The CDR3 covers 15 residues. Germline V gene lookup returns CDR1 LNHDA and CDR2 SQIVND (reference sequence). V was clipped by 1 base and J by 0 bases, with 10 bases between them. The chain's CDR3 is CASSIGVGYSYEQYF. The CDR3 DNA reads TGTGCCAGTAGTATAGGCGTCGGTTACTCCTACGAGCAGTACTTC.

The genes are TRBV12-5 and TRBJ1-4; maybe TRBD1 (5 bases). Trimming left V 7 bases short and J 8 bases short, with 11 bases between. CDR3 length: 12 amino acids. Germline V gene sequence: CDR1 LGHNT, CDR2 FRNRAP. The CDR3 sequence is CASVSGYEKLFF. The CDR3 region has the DNA TGTGCTAGTGTATCAGGGTACGAAAAACTGTTTTTT.

The chain is built from TRBV7-3 and TRBJ2-7; 8 bases map to TRBD1. Germline V CDR1 and CDR2: SGHTA, FQGTGA. The V and J ends lost 0 bases and 6 bases, in that order; junction bases with no gene match: 10. This CDR3 is built from 16 residues. The CDR3 loop reads CASSLTPRQGAREQYF. DNA for the CDR3: TGTGCCAGCAGCTTAACCCCCCGGCAGGGGGCGCGCGAGCAGTACTTC.

This sequence joins TRBV13 and TRBJ2-3; tentatively, D is TRBD2 (5 bases). Germline lookup yields CDR1 PRHDT and CDR2 FYEKMQ (reference sequence). V lost 0 bases, J lost 3 bases, and 19 bases lay in between. The CDR3 is 18 amino acids. CDR3 coding DNA: TGTGCCAGCAGCTTAGGGTTGATATCCGGGGTGAGGACAGATACGCAGTATTTT. It codes for CASSLGLISGVRTDTQYF. Looking up the rest from reference TRBV13 and TRBJ2-3 gives the full variable domain: AAGVIQSPRHLIKEKRETATLKCYPIPRHDTVYWYQQGPGQDPQFLISFYEKMQSDKGSIPDRFSAQQFSDYHSELNMSSLELGDSALYFCASSLGLISGVRTDTQYFGPGTRLTVL.

This rearrangement joins TRBV21-1 to TRBJ2-2. TRBV21-1 is deemed a pseudogene. CDR3 length: 15 amino acids. CDR3 DNA: TGTGCCAGCAGCGCCTCCGGGACGGACACCGGGGAGCTGTTTTTT. Residues: CASSASGTDTGELFF.

The chain recombines TRBV5-1 with TRBJ2-3; D call uncertain. Germline V gives CDR1 SGHRS, CDR2 YFSETQ. V lost 4 bases and J 2 bases, leaving 8 bases between the germline ends. This CDR3 has 13 amino acids. This chain's CDR3 is CASSRTYTDTQYF. The CDR3 nucleotides are TGCGCCAGCAGCCGGACCTACACAGATACGCAGTATTTT.

The chain carries TRBV5-4 and TRBJ2-5; 13 bases fit TRBD2. Germline V gives CDR1 SGHNT, CDR2 YYREEE (reference sequence). V lost 0 bases and J lost 1; bases outside the gene matches: 6. This CDR3 has 18 amino acids. CDR3 region: CASSLAPGLAGFQETQYF. In DNA form, the CDR3 reads TGTGCCAGCAGCTTGGCCCCGGGACTAGCGGGGTTCCAAGAGACCCAGTACTTC.

The J gene is TRBJ2-7, the V gene TRBV7-3; D perhaps matches TRBD1 (6 bases). The germline gives CDR1 SGHTA, CDR2 FQGTGA. V was cut by 5 bases and J by 7 bases, with 9 bases left in between. The CDR3 contains 11 residues. CDR3 sequence reads: CASSTGWEQYF. DNA for the CDR3: TGTGCCAGCAGCACAGGGTGGGAGCAGTACTTC.

This chain joins TRBV4-1 and TRBJ2-5; tentative D call: TRBD1 (5 bases). Between the trimmed V and J ends, which lost 0 bases and 7 bases, there was a span of 18 bases. Germline-derived CDR1 and CDR2 are MGHRA and YSYEKL. The CDR3 covers 16 residues. This CDR3 reads CASSQEGRRDSGTQYF. The CDR3 nucleotides are TGCGCCAGCAGCCAAGAGGGCCGCAGGGATTCGGGGACCCAGTACTTC.

CDR3 in DNA: TGTGCCAGCAGTAAAACCCCGGGACAGGGACTGTATGGCTACACCTTC. Its protein is CASSKTPGQGLYGYTF. V usage is TRBV28 and J usage is TRBJ1-2; 9 nucleotides agree with TRBD1. J was trimmed by 5 bases and V by 5 bases; bases with no gene match: 12. This CDR3 comprises 16 residues. CDR1 is MDHEN and CDR2 is SYDVKM in the germline V gene.

The chain links TRBV29-1 to TRBJ2-7; perhaps TRBD1 as D (5 bases). Germline lookup yields CDR1 SQVTM and CDR2 ANQGSEA. The CDR3 spans 14 residues. V gave up 7 bases and J gave up 0 bases, with 16 bases separating them. The chain's CDR3 is CSAQGGSRSYEQYF. Here the CDR3 DNA reads TGCAGCGCCCAGGGTGGCAGTCGCTCCTACGAGCAGTACTTC.

This chain uses TRBV4-2 with TRBJ2-5; D is undetermined. CDR1 LGHNA and CDR2 YNFKEQ come from the germline V gene. Deletions cut 0 bases from V and 5 bases from J, with 16 bases between. This CDR3 comprises 16 residues. CDR3 loop: CASSQDFATRHETQYF. The CDR3 DNA reads TGTGCCAGCAGCCAAGATTTTGCTACCCGTCATGAGACCCAGTACTTC.

This chain joins TRBV7-2 and TRBJ2-5; TRBD2 matches 7 bases. Judging by the DNA end, TRBJ2-7 fits better; the J call may be wrong. CDR3 size: 15 residues. In germline, CDR1 is SGHTA, CDR2 FQGNSA. The DNA of the CDR3 is TGTGCCAGCAGCCCCCGAGCGGGAAACTCCTACGAGCAGTACTTC. This codes for CASSPRAGNSYEQYF.

This sequence joins TRBV11-2 and TRBJ2-1, with TRBD1 as a possible D gene (5 bases). The germline V gene encodes CDR1 SGHAT and CDR2 FQNNGV. CDR3 length equals 17 residues. V gave up 4 bases and J gave up 0 bases, with 16 bases separating them. The CDR3 sequence: CASSSWATASSYNEQFF. The CDR3 nucleotides read TGTGCCAGCAGCTCTTGGGCGACAGCCAGCTCCTACAATGAGCAGTTCTTC.

The J gene is TRBJ1-2, the V gene TRBV6-1; 7 positions match TRBD1. V trimming: 2 bases; J trimming: 4 bases; junction bases outside the gene matches: 1. Germline CDR1 and CDR2: MNHNS and SASEGT. CDR3 length equals 13 residues. As DNA, the CDR3 is TGTGCCAGCAGTGAACGGGACAGCTATGGCTACACCTTC. Translated, it gives CASSERDSYGYTF.

This clone was recorded once. CDR3 protein: CASRLGTAYTGELFF. The CDR3 nucleotides are TGCGCCAGCAGACTCGGGACTGCTTACACCGGGGAGCTGTTTTTT. The V gene is TRBV5-1, the J gene TRBJ2-2; TRBD2 might be the D (6 bases). Germline lookup yields CDR1 SGHRS and CDR2 YFSETQ. The CDR3 totals 15 residues. The V end was cut by 5 bases, the J end by 3 bases, with 14 bases between.

The chain recombines TRBV4-3 with TRBJ1-1, with D unresolved. The length of the CDR3 is 14 residues. The germline V gene has CDR1 LGHNA and CDR2 YSLEER. Trimming removed 3 bases from V and 4 bases from J, with 12 bases in between. CDR3: CASSHNRGFTEAFF. CDR3 DNA sequence: TGCGCCAGCAGCCACAACCGAGGGTTCACTGAAGCTTTCTTT.

This chain links TRBV28 with TRBJ1-1, with D uncertain. The CDR3 runs 13 residues. Germline CDR1 is MDHEN and CDR2 is SYDVKM. Trimming left V 5 bases short and J 6 bases short, with 13 bases between. The CDR3 here is CASSLAFRAEAFF. The CDR3 nucleotides read TGTGCCAGCAGTCTGGCTTTCAGAGCTGAAGCTTTCTTT.

The chain is built from TRBV7-9 and TRBJ2-6; D not certain. V lost 7 bases, J lost 9 bases, and 10 bases lay in between. The CDR3 consists of 12 residues. Germline V lookup: CDR1 SEHNR, CDR2 FQNEAQ (reference sequence). This CDR3 is CASNNKINVLTF. In nucleotides, the CDR3 is TGTGCCAGCAATAACAAGATCAACGTCCTGACTTTC.

The chain links TRBV27 to TRBJ1-4, with D tentatively TRBD1 (6 bases). Trimming stripped 6 bases from V and 0 bases from J, with 8 bases between. This CDR3 region has 14 residues. CDR1 MNHEY and CDR2 SMNVEV come from the germline V gene (reference sequence). CDR3 residues: CASRDSTTNEKLFF. The DNA for the CDR3 is TGTGCCAGCAGGGACAGTACAACTAATGAAAAACTGTTTTTT. Complete variable domain (other parts from reference TRBV27 and TRBJ1-4): EAQVTQNPRYLITVTGKKLTVTCSQNMNHEYMSWYRQDPGLGLRQIYYSMNVEVTDKGDVPEGYKVSRKEKRNFPLILESPSPNQTSLYFCASRDSTTNEKLFFGSGTQLSVL.

Only a few counts were recorded for this clone. This CDR3 reads CASSLPTGVDYNEQFF. The CDR3 bases are TGTGCCAGCAGCTTGCCGACAGGGGTGGACTACAATGAGCAGTTCTTC. V gene TRBV5-6 combines with J gene TRBJ2-1, with 8 nucleotides matching TRBD1. The CDR3 is made up of 16 amino acids. J was trimmed by 3 bases and V by 1 base; bases with no gene match: 6. The germline CDR1 and CDR2 sequences are SGHDT and YYEEEE.